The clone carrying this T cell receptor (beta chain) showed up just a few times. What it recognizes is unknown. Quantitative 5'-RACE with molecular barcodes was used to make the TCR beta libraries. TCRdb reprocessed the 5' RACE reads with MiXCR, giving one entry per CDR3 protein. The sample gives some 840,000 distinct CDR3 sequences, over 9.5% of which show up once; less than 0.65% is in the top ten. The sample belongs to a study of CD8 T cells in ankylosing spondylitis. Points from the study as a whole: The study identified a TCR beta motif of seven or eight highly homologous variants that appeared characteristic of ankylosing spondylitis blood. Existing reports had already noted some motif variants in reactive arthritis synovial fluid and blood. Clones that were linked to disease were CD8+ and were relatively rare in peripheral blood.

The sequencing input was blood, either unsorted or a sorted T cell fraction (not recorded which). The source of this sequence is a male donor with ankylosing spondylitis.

CDR3 in amino acids: CASSPIRGHRTEAFF. CDR3 DNA: TGTGCCAGCAGCCCTATTAGGGGGCACAGGACTGAAGCTTTCTTT. The chain is built from TRBV4-2 and TRBJ1-1; 7 bases are shared with TRBD1. This CDR3 contains 15 residues. After removal of 4 bases from V and 5 bases from J, the junction contained 10 bases not matched to a gene. CDR1 and CDR2 from the germline V gene are LGHNA and YNFKEQ.